This T cell receptor beta chain was identified in a study of blood T cell repertoires in COVID-19. Across the whole study: Researchers got acute and convalescent COVID-19 samples from the United States, Italy and Spain. T cells, B-cell-depleted T cells, or PBMCs supplied cDNA or gDNA.

Original data processing: Counts of nucleated cells, estimated from reference gene primer amplification, were obtained. Here immunoSEQ multiplex PCR was the method, and the copy in TCRdb shows in-frame clones only, minus some. V, J and clone size derive from that table, while D and trimming were established from the DNA sequence. The repertoire holds about 130,000 clones, with approximately 87% as singletons. CDR1 is MNHEY, CDR2 SVGAGI, per germline. J lost 7 bases, V lost 5 bases, and 10 bases had no gene match. This CDR3 region has 15 residues. Sequenced sample: peripheral blood. The chain is built from TRBV6-5 and TRBJ1-2; TRBD1 aligns across 10 bases. The sequence derives from a man in his fifties or sixties with active COVID-19. The CDR3 sequence is CASSPYGTGVGGYTF. The CDR3 region has the DNA TGTGCCAGCAGTCCTTATGGGACAGGGGTGGGTGGCTACACCTTC.